Listed here are 17 T cell receptor beta chains from one sample, sequenced in a study of Graves' ophthalmopathy and Graves' hyperthyroidism. Amplification from RNA transcripts yielded the TCR beta CDR3 regions. Second-round multiplex PCR came after a first-round RT-PCR that employed HTBI primers. TCRdb processed the multiplex PCR reads anew with MiXCR; each CDR3 protein has one entry. There are some 360,000 distinct CDR3 sequences in the sample; roughly 17% occur only once, and approximately 2.4% lies in the top ten. The sequenced material came from peripheral blood. Source of these receptors: an adult woman with stable Graves' hyperthyroidism.

This clonotype was counted a few times. The genes are TRBV12-3 or TRBV12-4 and TRBJ2-7, with D perhaps matching TRBD2 (6 bases). V dropped 6 bases and J dropped 9 bases, with 18 bases sitting between them. The CDR3 is made up of 13 amino acids. CDR3 sequence reads: CASSLGTAGGQYF. The CDR3 region has the DNA TGTGCCAGCAGCCTTGGGACTGCGGGCGGGCAGTACTTC.

This clonotype was observed at least ten times. The V gene is TRBV11-2, the J gene TRBJ2-7; 9 bases map to TRBD1. This CDR3 spans 17 amino acids. Germline trimming cut 0 bases from V and 3 bases from J; bases unmatched to any gene: 9. The germline V gene encodes CDR1 SGHAT and CDR2 FQNNGV. The CDR3 protein is CASSLELQGARHYEQYF. In DNA form, the CDR3 reads TGTGCCAGCAGCTTAGAGCTACAGGGGGCGCGGCACTACGAGCAGTACTTC.

There are many counts of this clonotype. The chain has TRBV27 and TRBJ2-2; D ambiguous. The CDR3 is 15 amino acids. From germline, CDR1 is MNHEY and CDR2 SMNVEV (reference sequence). Trimming took 0 bases from V and 4 from J, leaving 9 bases between them. CDR3 nucleotide sequence: TGTGCCAGCAGTTTATCACCGAGCTCCACCGGGGAGCTGTTTTTT. This codes for CASSLSPSSTGELFF.

This clonotype was observed many times. V is TRBV6-5 and J is TRBJ2-7; TRBD1 aligns across 8 bases. Germline V gene data show CDR1 as MNHEY and CDR2 as SVGAGI. Unmatched junction bases numbered 16, after V lost 5 bases and J lost 7 bases. The CDR3 extends over 16 amino acids. CDR3 residues: CASSPRDGQGKVEQYF. CDR3 in DNA: TGTGCCAGCAGTCCCCGGGATGGACAGGGAAAAGTAGAGCAGTACTTC.

This clonotype was observed at least ten times. V gene TRBV20-1 combines with J gene TRBJ1-1; the D is unclear. V lost 3 bases to trimming and J lost 1 base, with 9 bases between them. CDR3 length: 13 amino acids. Per the germline V gene, CDR1 is DFQATT and CDR2 is SNEGSKA (reference sequence). CDR3 sequence reads: CSARPSGNTEAFF. The CDR3 DNA follows: TGCAGTGCTAGGCCTTCGGGGAACACTGAAGCTTTCTTT.

This clonotype has only a few counts. This may stem from a read error, because a much larger clone lies one nucleotide away. The CDR3 DNA reads as TGCGCCAGCGGTGGAACAGGCGGGCCGTACGAGCAGTACTTC. Protein: CASGGTGGPYEQYF. V gene TRBV5-1 combines with J gene TRBJ2-7; D may be TRBD1 or TRBD2 (5 bases each). The germline V and J ends were trimmed by 7 bases and 4 bases, with 18 bases remaining between them. The CDR3 totals 14 residues. Germline CDR1 SGHRS, CDR2 YFSETQ.

This clonotype was counted once. The chain is built from TRBV12-3 or TRBV12-4 and TRBJ1-2; maybe TRBD1 (5 bases). The V and J ends lost 6 bases and 6 bases respectively, with 14 bases between them. The CDR3 is 13 amino acids. The CDR3 bases are TGTGCCAGCAGCCGGGGCAGGGTCGATGGCTACACCTTC. Its translation is CASSRGRVDGYTF.

In its sample, this clonotype was seen a few times. The chain employs TRBV4-3 and TRBJ2-7; D ambiguous. This CDR3 comprises 16 residues. The V and J ends lost 3 bases and 3 bases respectively, with 18 bases between them. From germline, CDR1 is LGHNA and CDR2 YSLEER. CDR3 in DNA: TGCGCCAGCAGCCACGACTCCTGGGGTCAGCTCTACGAGCAGTACTTC. This codes for CASSHDSWGQLYEQYF.

A note on this clonotype: Being one base from a much bigger clone, this may be a read error. The chain links TRBV20-1 to TRBJ2-7; D is ambiguous. The CDR3 contains 12 residues. Germline CDR1 and CDR2: DFQATT and SNEGSKA (reference sequence). The CDR3 DNA reads as TGCAGTGCTAGATCTGGGCCCTACGGGCAGTACGTC. Translating it yields CSARSGPYGQYV.

This clonotype came up many times. The chain links TRBV6-6 to TRBJ2-2; 9 bases map to TRBD2. Germline CDR1 MNHNY, CDR2 SVGAGI (reference sequence). V trimming: 7 bases; J trimming: 6 bases; junction bases outside the gene matches: 18. This CDR3 comprises 18 residues. CDR3 region: CASKSPPGLAGLPGELFF. CDR3 sequence (DNA): TGTGCCAGCAAAAGCCCCCCCGGGCTAGCGGGGTTACCCGGGGAGCTGTTTTTT.

The chain joins TRBV2 to TRBJ2-2, with D unclear. This CDR3 has 13 amino acids. Germline CDR1 SNHLY, CDR2 FYNNEI. Trimming removed 10 bases from V and 0 bases from J, with 9 bases in between. The CDR3 DNA reads TGTGCCACCCAGGAGACGAACACCGGGGAGCTGTTTTTT. This sequence encodes CATQETNTGELFF.

This clonotype appeared many times. The chain uses TRBV29-1 and TRBJ1-1; 8 bases map to TRBD1. Germline trimming cut 1 base from V and 1 base from J; bases unmatched to any gene: 2. Germline values: CDR1 SQVTM, CDR2 ANQGSEA. The CDR3 runs to 14 residues. CDR3 nucleotide sequence: TGCAGCGTTGAAGGACAGGGGCCGAACACTGAAGCTTTCTTT. Its protein is CSVEGQGPNTEAFF.

With respect to this clonotype: A read error may be the cause here, since a much bigger clone is one base away. The chain carries TRBV6-5 and TRBJ1-2; no reliable D call. This CDR3 spans 13 amino acids. Germline-derived CDR1 and CDR2 are MNHEY and SVGAGI. V lost 4 bases, J lost 4 bases, and 10 bases lay in between. DNA of the CDR3: TGTGCCAGCAGTTTCAAGGGAGCCTATGGCTACACCTTC. Translated: CASSFKGAYGYTF.

This clonotype occurred many times. The J gene is TRBJ1-1, the V gene TRBV19; no reliable D call. The CDR3 sequence is 14 residues long. V lost 3 bases to trimming and J lost 1 base, with 9 bases between them. Germline-derived CDR1 and CDR2 are LNHDA and SQIVND (reference sequence). CDR3 protein: CASSISVGNTEAFF. In DNA, the CDR3 is TGTGCCAGTAGTATCTCAGTCGGGAACACTGAAGCTTTCTTT.

This chain connects TRBV11-1 to TRBJ2-7, with TRBD1 matching 11 bases. The germline CDR1 and CDR2 sequences are SGHAT and FQDESV (reference sequence). V lost 0 bases and J lost 4; bases outside the gene matches: 8. CDR3 length: 17 residues. Here the CDR3 DNA reads TGTGCCAGCAGCTTAGCTGGCGGTGGACAGGGGGCTTACGAGCAGTACTTC. Translating gives CASSLAGGGQGAYEQYF.

This clonotype was detected ten times or more. The V call is TRBV29-1, the J call TRBJ2-7; no clear D gene. V gave up 4 bases and J gave up 2 bases, with 12 bases separating them. The CDR3 covers 13 residues. Germline V gene data show CDR1 as SQVTM and CDR2 as ANQGSEA. Here the CDR3 reads CSVGAGSAYEQYF. CDR3 nucleotides: TGCAGCGTTGGGGCAGGTTCGGCCTACGAGCAGTACTTC.

This clonotype was detected ten times or more. This chain connects TRBV4-1 to TRBJ1-2, with 8 bases matching TRBD1. Germline values: CDR1 MGHRA, CDR2 YSYEKL. With V trimmed by 1 base and J by 6 bases, 10 bases remained unmatched. The CDR3 totals 16 residues. CDR3 amino acids: CASSQVFTGQEHGYTF. The CDR3 bases are TGCGCCAGCAGCCAAGTCTTTACGGGACAGGAACATGGCTACACCTTC.